This T cell receptor beta chain comes out of a study of patients and donors after allogeneic stem cell transplantation. V was shortened by 4 bases and J by 5 bases, with 8 bases between the two germline ends. Germline V gene sequence: CDR1 SQVTM, CDR2 ANQGSEA. CDR3 length equals 11 residues. This clonotype is classed as medium-sized (0.01 to 0.1%). TCRdb passed the RT-PCR reads through MiXCR, listing each CDR3 protein once. The sample lists 1,700 or so distinct CDR3 sequences; under 4.5% were seen once. The chain carries TRBV29-1 and TRBJ2-5; D not certain. The TCR comes from a human donor who was either an allogeneic HSCT recipient or a stem cell or donor lymphocyte infusion donor (not recorded which). It is not recorded whose cells these are; they may come from a transplant donor. The specimen sequenced was blood, either unsorted or a sorted T cell fraction (not recorded which). The CDR3 DNA follows: TGCAGCGTTGTGGCAGATGAGACCCAGTACTTC. Protein sequence: CSVVADETQYF.